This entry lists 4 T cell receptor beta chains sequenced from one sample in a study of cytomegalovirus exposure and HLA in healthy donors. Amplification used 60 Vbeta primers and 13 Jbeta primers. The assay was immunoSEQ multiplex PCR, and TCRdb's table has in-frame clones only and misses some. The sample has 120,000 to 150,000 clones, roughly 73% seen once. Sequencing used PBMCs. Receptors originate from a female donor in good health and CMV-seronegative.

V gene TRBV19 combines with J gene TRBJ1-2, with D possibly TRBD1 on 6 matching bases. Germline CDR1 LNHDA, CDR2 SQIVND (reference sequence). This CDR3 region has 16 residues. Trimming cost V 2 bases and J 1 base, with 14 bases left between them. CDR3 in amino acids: CASSIKGRGGNYGYTF. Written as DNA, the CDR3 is TGTGCCAGTAGTATAAAGGGGAGGGGGGGTAACTATGGCTACACCTTC.

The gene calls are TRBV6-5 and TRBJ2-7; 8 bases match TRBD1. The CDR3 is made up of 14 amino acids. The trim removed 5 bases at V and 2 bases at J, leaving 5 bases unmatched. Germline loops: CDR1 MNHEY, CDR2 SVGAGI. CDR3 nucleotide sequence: TGTGCCAGCAGTACACGGGACAGGACCTACGAGCAGTACTTC. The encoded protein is CASSTRDRTYEQYF.

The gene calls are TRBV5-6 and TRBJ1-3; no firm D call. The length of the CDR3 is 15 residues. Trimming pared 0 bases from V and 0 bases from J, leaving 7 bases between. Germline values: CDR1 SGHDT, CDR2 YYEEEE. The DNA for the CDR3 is TGTGCCAGCAGCTTGGGGCCGGGCTCTGGAAACACCATATATTTT. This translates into CASSLGPGSGNTIYF.

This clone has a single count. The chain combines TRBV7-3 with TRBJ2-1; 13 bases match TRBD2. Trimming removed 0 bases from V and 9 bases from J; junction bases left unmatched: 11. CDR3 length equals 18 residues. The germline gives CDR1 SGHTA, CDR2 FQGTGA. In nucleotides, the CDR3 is TGTGCCAGCAGCTTAACGAGAACGGGACTAGCGGGGCTCGGTGAGCAGTTCTTC. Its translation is CASSLTRTGLAGLGEQFF.